Following are 18 T cell receptor beta chains from one sample sequenced in a study of CD8+ T cells in alopecia areata listed by TCRdb under 2018. The library was made by the immunoSEQ multiplex PCR assay. RNA was extracted from all samples and reverse transcribed into cDNA as template for TCR sequencing. Held by TCRdb, this immuneACCESS table contains in-frame sequences only and omits some clones. Under half of the omission traces to an unresolved V gene where checked; the cause of the rest is unknown. The sample table shows more than 200,000 clones, and over 60% are seen once. Together, the top ten hold 4% to 5% of the sample. Reading the label with the study, this specimen's time point is: roughly 27 days on oral tofacitinib. Taken with the paper, the label for treatment or condition translates to: oral pan-JAK inhibitor, 5-10 mg twice daily. Material: CD4+ T cells sorted from blood, obtained at week 4, from a patient treated with tofacitinib. All receptors come from a human donor with alopecia areata.

V and J are TRBV29-1 and TRBJ2-3; D remains unclear. Per germline, CDR1 SQVTM and CDR2 ANQGSEA. Deletions cut 6 bases from V and 8 bases from J, with 21 bases between. The CDR3 loop spans 14 amino acids. The CDR3 sequence is CSVYHYTRYGTQYF. The CDR3 coding sequence is TGCAGCGTCTATCACTACACTCGGTATGGTACGCAGTATTTT.

The V gene is TRBV7-2, the J gene TRBJ1-2, with D perhaps matching TRBD1 (6 bases). The V end lost 1 base, the J end lost 6 bases, and 12 bases lay between the germline ends. CDR3 length: 14 amino acids. Germline values: CDR1 SGHTA, CDR2 FQGNSA. CDR3 sequence: CASSLVQGLNGYTF. In nucleotides, the CDR3 is TGTGCCAGCAGCTTAGTTCAGGGGCTGAATGGCTACACCTTC.

The J gene is TRBJ2-7, the V gene TRBV4-2; 9 nucleotides line up with TRBD1. The CDR3 covers 13 residues. In germline, CDR1 is LGHNA, CDR2 YNFKEQ. After removal of 6 bases from V and 5 bases from J, the junction contained 5 bases not matched to a gene. As DNA, the CDR3 is TGTGCCAGCAGTCGGACAGGGGTGGACGAGCAGTACTTC. This translates into CASSRTGVDEQYF.

The genes are TRBV30 and TRBJ1-6; weak D call: TRBD1 (6 bases). Germline V CDR1 and CDR2: GTSNPN, SVGIG (reference sequence). V was cut by 3 bases and J by 14 bases, with 14 bases left in between. This CDR3 has 12 amino acids. CDR3 sequence (DNA): TGTGCCTGGAGCCCAGGGGCAGGGGCCCTCCACTTT. Its protein is CAWSPGAGALHF.

The rearrangement joins TRBV25-1 to TRBJ2-7; 7 bases are shared with TRBD1. Germline-derived CDR1 and CDR2 are MGHDK and SYGVNS. This CDR3 has 14 amino acids. V gave up 0 bases and J gave up 7 bases; unmatched junction bases: 6. CDR3 amino acids: CASSEYAARGEQYF. CDR3 DNA: TGTGCCAGCAGTGAATATGCCGCCAGGGGGGAGCAGTACTTC.

J is TRBJ2-7 and V is TRBV2; D gene unclear. Germline CDR1 and CDR2: SNHLY and FYNNEI. This CDR3 is built from 12 residues. The ends were cut back, 2 bases at V and 7 bases at J, with 9 bases in the middle. CDR3 in amino acids: CASSETLGEQYF. The CDR3 DNA reads TGTGCCAGCAGTGAAACCCTCGGGGAGCAGTACTTC. Full variable domain (remainder filled in from reference TRBV2 and TRBJ2-7): EPEVTQTPSHQVTQMGQEVILRCVPISNHLYFYWYRQILGQKVEFLVSFYNNEISEKSEIFDDQFSVERPDGSNFTLKIRSTKLEDSAMYFCASSETLGEQYFGPGTRLTVT.

This chain connects TRBV7-6 to TRBJ2-7; D may be TRBD1 (6 bases). Germline V gene data show CDR1 as SGHVS and CDR2 as FNYEAQ. Trimming pared 0 bases from V and 3 bases from J, leaving 9 bases between. The CDR3 length is 14 residues. CDR3 sequence: CASSLAVGGYEQYF. CDR3 DNA: TGTGCCAGCAGCTTAGCTGTAGGGGGCTACGAGCAGTACTTC.

This clone was recorded a few times. The rearrangement uses TRBV5-1 and TRBJ2-7; a possible D gene is TRBD1 (6 bases). The CDR3 has 14 residues. V lost 5 bases, J lost 0 bases, and 12 bases lay in between. Germline CDR1 is SGHRS and CDR2 is YFSETQ. The CDR3 sequence: CASRGQGPSYEQYF. DNA of the CDR3: TGCGCCAGCAGGGGACAAGGGCCCTCCTACGAGCAGTACTTC. Filled out from reference TRBV5-1 and TRBJ2-7, the complete variable domain reads KAGVTQTPRYLIKTRGQQVTLSCSPISGHRSVSWYQQTPGQGLQFLFEYFSETQRNKGNFPGRFSGRQFSNSRSEMNVSTLELGDSALYLCASRGQGPSYEQYFGPGTRLTVT.

The rearrangement uses TRBV25-1 and TRBJ2-5; 7 bases line up with TRBD1. Trimming cost V 0 bases and J 5 bases; bases outside gene matches: 6. The length of the CDR3 is 15 residues. Germline V lookup: CDR1 MGHDK, CDR2 SYGVNS. The CDR3 sequence is CASSEYKGGTETQYF. In DNA form, the CDR3 reads TGTGCCAGCAGTGAATATAAAGGGGGCACGGAGACCCAGTACTTC.

This chain joins TRBV5-4 and TRBJ2-1, with 9 bases identical to TRBD1. After removal of 4 bases from V and 7 bases from J, the junction contained 12 bases not matched to a gene. CDR3 length: 16 amino acids. The germline V gene has CDR1 SGHNT and CDR2 YYREEE (reference sequence). The CDR3 sequence is CASSQDFGTGLNEQFF. DNA of the CDR3: TGTGCCAGCAGCCAAGATTTTGGGACAGGGCTTAATGAGCAGTTCTTC.

This clone was seen only once. This rearrangement joins TRBV10-3 to TRBJ1-1; TRBD1 aligns across 9 bases. CDR1 is ENHRY, CDR2 SYGVKD, per germline. V was clipped by 8 bases and J by 1 base; unmatched bases: 5. The length of the CDR3 is 14 residues. For the CDR3, the DNA is TGTGCCATCGAGGGGACAGGGTCGAACACTGAAGCTTTCTTT. Translated: CAIEGTGSNTEAFF.

The genes are TRBV27 and TRBJ2-3, with TRBD1 as a possible D gene (5 bases). There are 15 residues in the CDR3. Germline assignment: CDR1 MNHEY and CDR2 SMNVEV (reference sequence). V lost 5 bases and J 4 bases, leaving 16 bases between the germline ends. The CDR3 reads CASSASQGFADTQYF. DNA for the CDR3: TGTGCCAGCAGTGCATCTCAGGGTTTCGCAGATACGCAGTATTTT.

The table lists this clone with a count of one. The V gene is TRBV30, the J gene TRBJ1-4; possible D gene TRBD1, 6 bases. Germline lookup yields CDR1 GTSNPN and CDR2 SVGIG (reference sequence). Trimming removed 4 bases from V and 5 bases from J, with 11 bases in between. The CDR3 totals 13 residues. This CDR3 reads CAWNREPNEKLFF. In DNA, the CDR3 is TGTGCCTGGAACAGGGAACCCAATGAAAAACTGTTTTTT.

V gene TRBV5-1 combines with J gene TRBJ2-5; TRBD2 aligns across 10 bases. The CDR3 sequence is 19 residues long. Germline CDR1 is SGHRS and CDR2 is YFSETQ. V lost 4 bases, J lost 0 bases, and 15 bases stayed unmatched. The chain's CDR3 is CASSQRSSGGFTYQETQYF. DNA of the CDR3: TGCGCCAGCAGCCAGAGATCTAGCGGGGGCTTCACGTACCAAGAGACCCAGTACTTC.

The CDR3 region is CASSEPGYNEQFF. In DNA, the CDR3 is TGTGCCAGCAGTGAACCGGGGTACAATGAGCAGTTCTTC. V usage is TRBV25-1 and J usage is TRBJ2-1; a weak D match, TRBD2 (5 bases). The CDR3 is 13 amino acids. Germline assignment: CDR1 MGHDK and CDR2 SYGVNS. V was trimmed by 2 bases and J by 4 bases, leaving 6 bases between them.

CDR3 DNA sequence: TGCAGCGTTGAGGACCGGGACCACCTTGGGAGAAACACCATATATTTT. It codes for CSVEDRDHLGRNTIYF. The V and J genes are TRBV29-1 and TRBJ1-3, with D possibly TRBD1 on 5 matching bases. The CDR3 sequence is 16 residues long. Between the trimmed V and J ends, which lost 3 bases and 5 bases, there was a span of 20 bases. Germline lookup yields CDR1 SQVTM and CDR2 ANQGSEA. Looking up the rest from reference TRBV29-1 and TRBJ1-3 gives the full variable domain: SAVISQKPSRDICQRGTSLTIQCQVDSQVTMMFWYRQQPGQSLTLIATANQGSEATYESGFVIDKFPISRPNLTFSTLTVSNMSPEDSSIYLCSVEDRDHLGRNTIYFGEGSWLTVV.

This clone came up once. The V call is TRBV28, the J call TRBJ1-6, with 9 bases identical to TRBD1. From germline, CDR1 is MDHEN and CDR2 SYDVKM. The V segment lost 2 bases and the J segment 6 bases; nucleotides outside the gene matches: 5. The CDR3 consists of 16 residues. CDR3 bases: TGTGCCAGCAGTTTAGACAGGGGGTTACGTAATTCACCCCTCCACTTT. It is translated as CASSLDRGLRNSPLHF.

This clone was counted only a few times. The chain couples TRBV5-1 to TRBJ1-1; D call uncertain. This CDR3 spans 14 amino acids. Germline loops: CDR1 SGHRS, CDR2 YFSETQ. Trimming took off 1 base at V and 1 base at J, with 8 bases between the two ends. The CDR3 sequence is CASSLSGQNTEAFF. The CDR3, as DNA: TGCGCCAGCAGCTTGTCCGGGCAGAACACTGAAGCTTTCTTT.